The entry below describes one T cell receptor (beta chain). The data were obtained in a study of cytomegalovirus exposure and HLA in healthy donors. Turning to the study itself: As released early, the data held 70 million to 95 million unique TCRs from HLA-typed donors.

Primers included in the PCR were 60 Vbeta and 13 Jbeta primers. Some clones are missing from TCRdb's copy, which holds only in-frame ones; the method was immunoSEQ multiplex PCR. The data show about 190,000 clones, with almost 75% seen just once and about 3.1% held by the top ten. The sample comprised PBMCs. This sequence originates from a woman in her thirties in good health and CMV-seropositive.

The DNA for the CDR3 is TGTGCCAGCAGTGCCCGGGGGCTAGCGGGAGTGGGCAATGAGCAGTTCTTC. This codes for CASSARGLAGVGNEQFF. The chain uses TRBV27 and TRBJ2-1, with 10 nucleotides matching TRBD2. The J segment lost 6 bases and the V segment lost 5 bases, leaving 13 bases of the junction unmatched. CDR1 MNHEY and CDR2 SMNVEV come from the germline V gene (reference sequence). There are 17 residues in the CDR3.